The clone carrying this T cell receptor (beta chain) came up a few times. Per the authors' pipeline: Counts of nucleated cells, estimated from reference gene primer amplification, were obtained. Measured with immunoSEQ multiplex PCR; TCRdb has only the in-frame clones, and not every one. D and trimming come from the DNA, and the V and J calls and clone size come from that table. This table has 140,000 or so clones, approximately 88% appearing once. This sample was included in a study of blood T cell repertoires in COVID-19. Study summary: Whether acute or convalescent, the COVID-19 samples came from the United States, Italy and Spain. PBMCs, B-cell-depleted T cells, or T cells were the source of the cDNA or gDNA that made up the material.

Input material: peripheral blood. The clonotype comes from a woman aged 45-60 years with acute or convalescent COVID-19.

This CDR3 is CASSLAGTGRAGELFF. Here the CDR3 DNA reads TGTGCCAGCAGCTTAGCGGGGACAGGAAGGGCCGGGGAGCTGTTTTTT. V usage is TRBV11-2 and J usage is TRBJ2-2, with TRBD1 matching over 8 bases. V was pared by 1 base and J by 6 bases, with 7 bases of the junction left unmatched. CDR3 length: 16 residues. Germline CDR1 is SGHAT and CDR2 is FQNNGV. Complete variable domain (other parts from reference TRBV11-2 and TRBJ2-2): EAGVAQSPRYKIIEKRQSVAFWCNPISGHATLYWYQQILGQGPKLLIQFQNNGVVDDSQLPKDRFSAERLKGVDSTLKIQPAKLEDSAVYLCASSLAGTGRAGELFFGEGSRLTVL.